These 27 T cell receptor beta chains were sequenced from one sample in a study of cytomegalovirus exposure and HLA in healthy donors. This PCR relied on a set of 60 Vbeta primers and 13 Jbeta primers. The assay was immunoSEQ multiplex PCR, and TCRdb's table has in-frame clones only and misses some. The sample lists roughly 140,000 clones, around 75% occurring once. Sequenced: PBMCs. All receptors come from a female donor in good health and CMV-seronegative.

This chain connects TRBV4-1 to TRBJ2-7, with 9 bases fitting TRBD1. CDR3 length equals 15 residues. Germline CDR1 is MGHRA and CDR2 is YSYEKL. Trimming took 4 bases from V and 3 from J; bases not matched to a gene: 7. The CDR3 DNA reads TGCGCCAGCAGCCCACCCCCGGGACAGGGCTACGAGCAGTACTTC. Encoded protein: CASSPPPGQGYEQYF.

V usage is TRBV5-6 and J usage is TRBJ1-2; TRBD1 aligns across 9 bases. Germline V gene data show CDR1 as SGHDT and CDR2 as YYEEEE. The CDR3 runs 12 residues. The trim removed 4 bases at V and 8 bases at J, leaving 3 bases unmatched. The CDR3: CASSRGQGGYTF. CDR3 in DNA: TGTGCCAGCAGCAGGGGACAGGGAGGCTACACCTTC.

The chain combines TRBV6-5 with TRBJ1-1; tentatively, D is TRBD1 (5 bases). V gave up 11 bases and J gave up 11 bases, with 24 bases separating them. The CDR3 contains 13 residues. Germline CDR1 reads MNHEY; CDR2 reads SVGAGI. The CDR3 loop is CAAGGGAREFAFF. DNA for the CDR3: TGTGCCGCGGGGGGAGGGGCCCGAGAGTTTGCTTTCTTT.

The V call is TRBV5-6, the J call TRBJ1-4, with D possibly TRBD1 on 6 matching bases. V was trimmed by 5 bases and J by 0 bases, leaving 11 bases between them. The CDR3 is made up of 15 amino acids. Germline V CDR1 and CDR2: SGHDT, YYEEEE. The CDR3 sequence is CASRSRGTTNEKLFF. CDR3 in DNA: TGTGCCAGCAGGTCTAGGGGGACAACTAATGAAAAACTGTTTTTT.

The V gene is TRBV28, the J gene TRBJ1-1, with D perhaps TRBD1 (6 bases). This CDR3 comprises 19 residues. V gave up 5 bases and J gave up 6 bases, with 31 bases separating them. CDR1 and CDR2 (germline): MDHEN, SYDVKM. DNA of the CDR3: TGTGCCAGCAGTATCGGTACACGAATGGACAGTCCGGTAGTGCCTGAAGCTTTCTTT. It is translated as CASSIGTRMDSPVVPEAFF.

This rearrangement joins TRBV6-6 to TRBJ2-1, with D possibly TRBD2 on 5 matching bases. Germline assignment: CDR1 MNHNY and CDR2 SVGAGI (reference sequence). V dropped 5 bases and J dropped 2 bases, with 10 bases sitting between them. CDR3 length equals 14 residues. CDR3 region: CASSREGTYNEQFF. The DNA of the CDR3 is TGTGCCAGCAGTCGAGAGGGTACCTACAATGAGCAGTTCTTC.

This clone was observed once. The V gene is TRBV27, the J gene TRBJ2-7; TRBD1 agrees at 9 bases. Germline V gives CDR1 MNHEY, CDR2 SMNVEV (reference sequence). The CDR3 loop spans 20 amino acids. V shed 5 bases, J shed 2 bases, and the junction held 22 bases outside the gene matches. The CDR3 bases are TGTGCCAGCAGTCAAAACTCCGGGACAGGGAGATTTTCGAGGGCCTACGAGCAGTACTTC. Amino acids: CASSQNSGTGRFSRAYEQYF.

The chain uses TRBV28 and TRBJ1-2, with 8 positions matching TRBD1. The length of the CDR3 is 18 residues. After removal of 2 bases from V and 5 bases from J, the junction contained 16 bases not matched to a gene. Germline CDR1 is MDHEN and CDR2 is SYDVKM. The CDR3 sequence: CASSLRLRGGQARYGYTF. The CDR3 DNA reads TGTGCCAGCAGTTTAAGGCTTAGGGGGGGACAGGCTAGGTATGGCTACACCTTC.

The chain joins TRBV28 to TRBJ2-1; 13 nucleotides agree with TRBD2. With V trimmed by 6 bases and J by 6 bases, 5 bases remained unmatched. CDR3 length: 15 residues. Germline V CDR1 and CDR2: MDHEN, SYDVKM. CDR3 region: CASSPGLAGINEQFF. The CDR3 nucleotides are TGTGCCAGCAGCCCGGGACTAGCGGGAATCAATGAGCAGTTCTTC.

V is TRBV6-1 and J is TRBJ2-3, with a tentative D call TRBD2 (6 bases). CDR3 length: 17 amino acids. Germline CDR1 and CDR2: MNHNS and SASEGT. The V end was cut by 1 base, the J end by 2 bases, with 16 bases between. The CDR3 DNA follows: TGTGCCAGCAGTGAAGAGGGAGGCAGGGCGGCCACAGATACGCAGTATTTT. As protein: CASSEEGGRAATDTQYF.

The chain combines TRBV6-5 with TRBJ2-2, with TRBD1 matching 7 bases. Germline V lookup: CDR1 MNHEY, CDR2 SVGAGI. The V segment lost 0 bases and the J segment 2 bases; nucleotides outside the gene matches: 3. The CDR3 is made up of 16 amino acids. In DNA, the CDR3 is TGTGCCAGCAGTTACTCGAAGGGGGCAAACACCGGGGAGCTGTTTTTT. Protein sequence: CASSYSKGANTGELFF.

This sequence joins TRBV27 and TRBJ2-7; TRBD2 matches 10 bases. V lost 5 bases and J lost 3; bases outside the gene matches: 7. The CDR3 runs 15 residues. Per the germline V gene, CDR1 is MNHEY and CDR2 is SMNVEV (reference sequence). CDR3 in DNA: TGTGCCAGCAGTCCATGGGCTAGCGGGAGCTACGAGCAGTACTTC. It specifies CASSPWASGSYEQYF.

The table lists this clone with a count of one. The chain carries TRBV7-3 and TRBJ2-6; no firm D call. The V end was cut by 5 bases, the J end by 1 base, with 9 bases between. The CDR3 loop spans 15 amino acids. Germline V CDR1 and CDR2: SGHTA, FQGTGA. This CDR3 is CASSPQLSGANVLTF. CDR3 in DNA: TGTGCCAGCAGCCCCCAGTTGTCTGGGGCCAACGTCCTGACTTTC.

The genes are TRBV29-1 and TRBJ1-2; 8 nucleotides align to TRBD1. The CDR3 is 14 amino acids. Looked up from germline, CDR1 is SQVTM and CDR2 is ANQGSEA. J was trimmed by 6 bases and V by 8 bases; bases with no gene match: 14. CDR3 sequence: CSIPWTGKFNGYTF. CDR3 sequence (DNA): TGCAGCATCCCCTGGACAGGGAAGTTCAATGGCTACACCTTC.

The chain is built from TRBV6-5 and TRBJ2-1, with a tentative D call TRBD2 (6 bases). This CDR3 has 15 residues. Trimming left V 4 bases short and J 3 bases short, with 13 bases between. CDR1 MNHEY and CDR2 SVGAGI come from the germline V gene. Here the CDR3 reads CASSLLPGDYNEQFF. CDR3 in DNA: TGTGCCAGCAGTTTACTTCCGGGAGACTACAATGAGCAGTTCTTC.

The rearrangement uses TRBV28 and TRBJ1-1; D is unclear. Germline-derived CDR1 and CDR2 are MDHEN and SYDVKM. V lost 1 base to trimming and J lost 8 bases, with 8 bases between them. The length of the CDR3 is 12 residues. This CDR3 is CASSLLGLEAFF. DNA of the CDR3: TGTGCCAGCAGTTTATTGGGCCTAGAAGCTTTCTTT.

V usage is TRBV19 and J usage is TRBJ1-6; TRBD1 agrees at 7 bases. The germline V gene has CDR1 LNHDA and CDR2 SQIVND (reference sequence). V lost 9 bases to trimming and J lost 5 bases; unmatched junction nucleotides: 4. This CDR3 has 13 residues. The CDR3 reads CASKGQNNSPLHF. In DNA, the CDR3 is TGTGCCAGCAAGGGACAGAATAATTCACCCCTCCACTTT.

V is TRBV14 and J is TRBJ2-7; D not certain. Germline V gene lookup returns CDR1 SGHDN and CDR2 FVKESK. Trimming took 4 bases from V and 5 from J, leaving 12 bases between them. This CDR3 has 13 residues. The CDR3 bases are TGTGCCAGCAGCCTCCCAGTTTCTCACGAGCAGTACTTC. It specifies CASSLPVSHEQYF.

The genes are TRBV28 and TRBJ2-7; D possibly corresponds to TRBD1 (5 bases). The CDR3 runs 15 residues. V lost 3 bases, J lost 3 bases, and 15 bases lay in between. Germline V gene data show CDR1 as MDHEN and CDR2 as SYDVKM. The CDR3 protein is CASSFDRDSLYEQYF. In DNA form, the CDR3 reads TGTGCCAGCAGTTTTGACCGAGACAGCCTCTACGAGCAGTACTTC. Looking up the rest from reference TRBV28 and TRBJ2-7 gives the full variable domain: DVKVTQSSRYLVKRTGEKVFLECVQDMDHENMFWYRQDPGLGLRLIYFSYDVKMKEKGDIPEGYSVSREKKERFSLILESASTNQTSMYLCASSFDRDSLYEQYFGPGTRLTVT.

The J gene is TRBJ1-2, the V gene TRBV5-6, with TRBD1 matching over 7 bases. Trimming took 0 bases from V and 8 from J; bases not matched to a gene: 7. The CDR3 runs to 14 residues. CDR1 SGHDT and CDR2 YYEEEE come from the germline V gene. CDR3 sequence reads: CASSLVDRARGYTF. The CDR3, as DNA: TGTGCCAGCAGCTTGGTCGACAGGGCGCGCGGCTACACCTTC.

The rearrangement joins TRBV2 to TRBJ2-1; TRBD2 matches at 11 bases. The germline CDR1 and CDR2 sequences are SNHLY and FYNNEI. V gave up 4 bases and J gave up 7 bases; unmatched junction bases: 3. The CDR3 covers 14 residues. The CDR3 region has the DNA TGTGCCAGCAGTGGGCTAGCGGGAGGAAATGAGCAGTTCTTC. Encoded protein: CASSGLAGGNEQFF.

This clone was found once. V and J are TRBV5-1 and TRBJ1-4; 9 bases are shared with TRBD1. From germline, CDR1 is SGHRS and CDR2 YFSETQ. Trimming removed 4 bases from V and 4 bases from J; junction bases left unmatched: 11. The CDR3 has 17 amino acids. The CDR3 sequence is CASSADRGRTYNEKLFF. CDR3 coding DNA: TGCGCCAGCAGCGCGGACAGGGGACGGACTTATAATGAAAAACTGTTTTTT. Supplemented by reference TRBV5-1 and TRBJ1-4, the full variable domain reads KAGVTQTPRYLIKTRGQQVTLSCSPISGHRSVSWYQQTPGQGLQFLFEYFSETQRNKGNFPGRFSGRQFSNSRSEMNVSTLELGDSALYLCASSADRGRTYNEKLFFGSGTQLSVL.

The J gene is TRBJ2-7, the V gene TRBV5-6; a weak D match, TRBD2 (7 bases). This CDR3 is 15 amino acids long. Trimming removed 2 bases from V and 0 bases from J, with 12 bases in between. CDR1 and CDR2 (germline): SGHDT, YYEEEE. CDR3: CASSFGGASSYEQYF. CDR3 sequence (DNA): TGTGCCAGCAGCTTTGGGGGGGCGAGCTCCTACGAGCAGTACTTC.

The rearrangement joins TRBV6-5 to TRBJ2-3, with 9 positions matching TRBD2. Germline CDR1 is MNHEY and CDR2 is SVGAGI. J was trimmed by 5 bases and V by 0 bases; bases with no gene match: 6. The CDR3 loop spans 16 amino acids. The CDR3 DNA follows: TGTGCCAGCAGTTACTCCGTAGCGGGAGAGGTAGATACGCAGTATTTT. It translates to CASSYSVAGEVDTQYF.

V gene TRBV27 combines with J gene TRBJ1-1; D is perhaps TRBD1 (6 bases). The CDR3 length is 13 residues. Germline V gene lookup returns CDR1 MNHEY and CDR2 SMNVEV (reference sequence). The V gene lost 6 bases and the J gene lost 6 bases, with 14 bases spanning the gap. This CDR3 reads CASSSLDSPEAFF. DNA for the CDR3: TGTGCCAGCAGCTCACTGGACAGTCCTGAAGCTTTCTTT.

V gene TRBV15 combines with J gene TRBJ2-1, with 10 bases that match TRBD2. V shed 6 bases, J shed 7 bases, and the junction held 6 bases outside the gene matches. The CDR3 is 14 residues long. Germline CDR1 and CDR2: LNHNV and YYDKDF (reference sequence). CDR3 loop: CATRSGRAGNEQFF. The CDR3 coding sequence is TGTGCCACCAGGAGCGGGAGGGCTGGGAATGAGCAGTTCTTC.

This clone was picked up a small number of times. The CDR3 region has the DNA TGTGCCAGCAGTTTAAGAACAGCTACCAATCAGCCCCAGCATTTT. It translates to CASSLRTATNQPQHF. This chain connects TRBV28 to TRBJ1-5; no clear D. Germline lookup yields CDR1 MDHEN and CDR2 SYDVKM. The CDR3 is 15 residues long. V lost 2 bases to trimming and J lost 3 bases, with 11 bases between them.